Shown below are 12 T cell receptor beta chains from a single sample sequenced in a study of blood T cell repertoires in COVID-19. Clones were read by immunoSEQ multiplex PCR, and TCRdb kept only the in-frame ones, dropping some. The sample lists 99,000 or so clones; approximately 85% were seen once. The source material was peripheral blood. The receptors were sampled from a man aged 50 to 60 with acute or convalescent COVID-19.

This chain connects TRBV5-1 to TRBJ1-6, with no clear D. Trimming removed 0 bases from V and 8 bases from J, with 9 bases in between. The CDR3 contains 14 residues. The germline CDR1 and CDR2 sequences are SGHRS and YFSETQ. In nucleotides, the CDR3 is TGCGCCAGCAGCTTGGCGTGGGGAGATTCACCCCTCCACTTT. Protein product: CASSLAWGDSPLHF.

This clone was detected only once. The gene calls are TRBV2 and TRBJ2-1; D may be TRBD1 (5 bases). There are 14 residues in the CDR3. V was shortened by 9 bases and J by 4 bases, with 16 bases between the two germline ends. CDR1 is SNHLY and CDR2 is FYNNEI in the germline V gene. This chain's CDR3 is CARSRQGRYNEQFF. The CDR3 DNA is TGTGCCAGAAGTAGGCAGGGCCGGTACAATGAGCAGTTCTTC.

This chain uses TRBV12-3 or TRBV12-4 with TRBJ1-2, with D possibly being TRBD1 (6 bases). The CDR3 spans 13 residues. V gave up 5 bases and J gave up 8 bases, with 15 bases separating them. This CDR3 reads CASSQPDSEGYTF. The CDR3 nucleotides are TGTGCCAGCAGTCAACCGGACAGTGAAGGCTACACCTTC.

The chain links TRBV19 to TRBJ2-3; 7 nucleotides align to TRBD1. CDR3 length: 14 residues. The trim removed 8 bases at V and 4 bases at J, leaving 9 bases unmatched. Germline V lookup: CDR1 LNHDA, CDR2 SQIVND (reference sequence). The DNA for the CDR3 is TGTGCCAGTTCAGGGAGACAGGGTTCAGATACGCAGTATTTT. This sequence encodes CASSGRQGSDTQYF.

The CDR3 here is CASSDRGRIRNTEAFF. CDR3 DNA sequence: TGTGCCAGCAGTGACAGGGGGCGAATAAGGAACACTGAAGCTTTCTTT. The chain carries TRBV27 and TRBJ1-1; TRBD1 agrees at 10 bases. V was pared by 5 bases and J by 1 base, with 7 bases of the junction left unmatched. Germline V gene lookup returns CDR1 MNHEY and CDR2 SMNVEV (reference sequence). This CDR3 contains 16 residues.

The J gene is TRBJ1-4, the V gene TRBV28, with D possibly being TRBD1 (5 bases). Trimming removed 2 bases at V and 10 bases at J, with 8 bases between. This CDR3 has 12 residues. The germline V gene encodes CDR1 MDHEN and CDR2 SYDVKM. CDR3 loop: CASSLGAGKLFF. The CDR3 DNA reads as TGTGCCAGCAGTTTAGGGGCCGGAAAACTGTTTTTT.

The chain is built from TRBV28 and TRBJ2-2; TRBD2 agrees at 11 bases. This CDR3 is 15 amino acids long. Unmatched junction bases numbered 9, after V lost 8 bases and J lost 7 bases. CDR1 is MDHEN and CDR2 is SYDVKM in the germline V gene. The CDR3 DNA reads TGTGCCAGCGGGGGCCTAGCGGGAGGTTTCGGGGAGCTGTTTTTT. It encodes CASGGLAGGFGELFF. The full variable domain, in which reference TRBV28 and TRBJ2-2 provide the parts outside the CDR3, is DVKVTQSSRYLVKRTGEKVFLECVQDMDHENMFWYRQDPGLGLRLIYFSYDVKMKEKGDIPEGYSVSREKKERFSLILESASTNQTSMYLCASGGLAGGFGELFFGEGSRLTVL.

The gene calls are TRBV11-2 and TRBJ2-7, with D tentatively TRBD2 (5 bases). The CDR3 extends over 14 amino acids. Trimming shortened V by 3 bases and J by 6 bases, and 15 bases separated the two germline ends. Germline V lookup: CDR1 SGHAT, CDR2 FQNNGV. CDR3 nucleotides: TGTGCCAGCAGCTTGTCGTCGCGGGTAGCCGAGCAGTACTTC. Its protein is CASSLSSRVAEQYF.

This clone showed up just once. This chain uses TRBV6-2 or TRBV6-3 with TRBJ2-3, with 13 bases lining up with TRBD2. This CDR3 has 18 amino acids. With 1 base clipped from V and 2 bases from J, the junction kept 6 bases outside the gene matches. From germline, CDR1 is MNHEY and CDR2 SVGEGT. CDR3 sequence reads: CASSYYGLAGATTDTQYF. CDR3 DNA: TGTGCCAGCAGTTACTACGGACTAGCGGGGGCCACCACAGATACGCAGTATTTT.

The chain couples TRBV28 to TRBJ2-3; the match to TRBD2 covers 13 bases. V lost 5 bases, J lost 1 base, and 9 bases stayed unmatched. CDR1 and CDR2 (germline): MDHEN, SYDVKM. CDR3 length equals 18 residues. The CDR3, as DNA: TGTGCCAGCAGTGCCGGGACTAGCGGGAACGCCGGCACAGATACGCAGTATTTT. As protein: CASSAGTSGNAGTDTQYF. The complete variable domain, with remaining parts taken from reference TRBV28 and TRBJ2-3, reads DVKVTQSSRYLVKRTGEKVFLECVQDMDHENMFWYRQDPGLGLRLIYFSYDVKMKEKGDIPEGYSVSREKKERFSLILESASTNQTSMYLCASSAGTSGNAGTDTQYFGPGTRLTVL.

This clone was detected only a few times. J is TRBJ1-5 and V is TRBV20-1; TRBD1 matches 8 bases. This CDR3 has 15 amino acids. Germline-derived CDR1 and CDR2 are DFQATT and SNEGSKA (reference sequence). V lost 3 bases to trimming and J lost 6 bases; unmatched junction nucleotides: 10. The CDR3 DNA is TGCAGTGCTAGTCCCGCAGGGGGCTTTTTTCAGCCCCAGCATTTT. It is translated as CSASPAGGFFQPQHF.

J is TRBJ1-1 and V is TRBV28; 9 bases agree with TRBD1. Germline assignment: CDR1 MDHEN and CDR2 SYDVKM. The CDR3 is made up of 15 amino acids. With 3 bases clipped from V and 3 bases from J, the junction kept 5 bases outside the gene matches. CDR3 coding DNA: TGTGCCAGCAGTTTGACAGGGGGTGGGTACACTGAAGCTTTCTTT. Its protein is CASSLTGGGYTEAFF.